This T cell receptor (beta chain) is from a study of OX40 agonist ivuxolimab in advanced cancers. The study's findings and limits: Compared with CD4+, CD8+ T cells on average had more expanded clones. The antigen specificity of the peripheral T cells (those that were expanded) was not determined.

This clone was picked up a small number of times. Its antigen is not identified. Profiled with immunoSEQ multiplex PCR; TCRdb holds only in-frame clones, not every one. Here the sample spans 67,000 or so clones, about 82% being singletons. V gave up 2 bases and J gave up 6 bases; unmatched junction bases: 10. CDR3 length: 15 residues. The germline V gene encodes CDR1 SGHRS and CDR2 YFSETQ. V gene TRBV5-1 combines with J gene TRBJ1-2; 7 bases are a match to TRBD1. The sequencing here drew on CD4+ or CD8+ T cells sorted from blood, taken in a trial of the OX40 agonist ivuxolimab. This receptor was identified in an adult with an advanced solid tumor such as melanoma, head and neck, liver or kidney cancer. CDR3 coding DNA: TGCGCCAGCAGCTTCGTGCAGGGGGGATTGGATGGCTACACCTTC. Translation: CASSFVQGGLDGYTF.